This T cell receptor beta chain stems from a study of blood T cell repertoires in COVID-19. Looking at the study overall: Whether acute or convalescent, the COVID-19 samples came from the United States, Italy and Spain. In each case, the material was cDNA or gDNA derived from T cells, B-cell-depleted T cells, or PBMCs.

V gave up 5 bases and J gave up 8 bases; unmatched junction bases: 6. CDR1 SNHLY and CDR2 FYNNEI come from the germline V gene. The CDR3 totals 13 residues. Authors' methods: Estimation of nucleated cell counts was performed using reference gene primer amplification. Some clones are missing from TCRdb's copy, which holds only in-frame ones; the method was immunoSEQ multiplex PCR. The V and J calls and clone size are taken from that table; D and trimming were inferred from the DNA. The repertoire holds around 37,000 clones, under 90% seen once, with under 2% in the top ten. While infection was still active, Seattle patients were enrolled and then followed longitudinally.

The sample was peripheral blood. The chain is built from TRBV2 and TRBJ1-2, with 9 nucleotides matching TRBD1. This TCR was sampled from a man aged 55 to 69 with COVID-19, enrolled during active disease. The CDR3 spells CASSQQGARGYTF. The CDR3 nucleotides are TGTGCCAGCAGTCAACAGGGGGCGCGGGGCTACACCTTC.